Below, 25 T cell receptor beta chains from the same sample are listed, as sequenced in a study of blood T cells in healthy people across ages. Primers used in a second PCR of roughly 7 to 12 cycles were a sample-barcoded 5' primer and a J-beta primer mix. One entry per CDR3 protein, called by TCRdb with MiXCR from the 5' RACE reads. The sample has roughly 700,000 distinct CDR3 sequences, about 25% seen once; the top ten hold just under 9.5%. This sample also belongs to another study, concerning T cells of mothers and their children.

Sequencing was carried out using blood. Source of these receptors: a boy aged 5 to 17 in good health.

This clonotype was seen a handful of times. The chain uses TRBV3-1 and TRBJ2-7; D may be TRBD1 or TRBD2 (6 bases each). V lost 5 bases to trimming and J lost 1 base, with 21 bases between them. CDR3 length: 17 residues. Germline values: CDR1 LGHDT, CDR2 YNNKEL (reference sequence). The CDR3 region is CASSSFRAGGLSYEQYF. CDR3 nucleotide sequence: TGTGCCAGCAGCTCATTCAGAGCCGGGGGCCTATCCTACGAGCAGTACTTC.

The rearrangement uses TRBV9 and TRBJ2-3, with 8 bases aligning to TRBD2. Germline CDR1 is SGDLS and CDR2 is YYNGEE. CDR3 length equals 16 residues. The junction had 3 bases not matched to a gene; V was cut back by 0 bases and J by 0 bases. CDR3 loop: CASSVAGGRSTDTQYF. CDR3 coding DNA: TGTGCCAGCAGCGTAGCGGGCGGGAGGAGCACAGATACGCAGTATTTT.

Only a few counts were recorded for this clonotype. This rearrangement joins TRBV9 to TRBJ2-2, with D possibly matching TRBD1 (5 bases). CDR1 is SGDLS, CDR2 YYNGEE, per germline. This CDR3 is built from 15 residues. The ends were cut back, 0 bases at V and 9 bases at J, with 15 bases in the middle. This chain's CDR3 is CASSVEGREGRELFF. In DNA form, the CDR3 reads TGTGCCAGCAGCGTAGAGGGCAGGGAAGGCCGGGAGCTGTTTTTT. Full variable domain (rest looked up from reference TRBV9 and TRBJ2-2): DSGVTQTPKHLITATGQRVTLRCSPRSGDLSVYWYQQSLDQGLQFLIQYYNGEERAKGNILERFSAQQFPDLHSELNLSSLELGDSALYFCASSVEGREGRELFFGEGSRLTVL.

Points on this clonotype: One junction end disagrees with the germline gene, perhaps due to a read error. The J gene is TRBJ2-1, the V gene TRBV6-5; the match to TRBD1 covers 8 bases. The V gene's germline CDR1 is MNHEY and CDR2 SVGAGI. The CDR3 sequence is 14 residues long. The CDR3 DNA is TGTGCCAGTACAGAGTCAGGGGGCTACAATGGGCAGTTCTTC. Translation: CASTESGGYNGQFF.

The chain joins TRBV4-1 to TRBJ2-5; D is possibly TRBD2 (6 bases). The DNA end is a closer match to TRBJ2-7, so the J assignment may be wrong. Germline CDR1 and CDR2: MGHRA and YSYEKL. This CDR3 region has 15 residues. For the CDR3, the DNA is TGCGCCAGCAGCAGTCCCGTCCACGGGGGTTACGAGCAGTACTTC. It yields the protein CASSSPVHGGYEQYF.

This rearrangement joins TRBV21-1 to TRBJ1-4; the table's TRBD1 call for D was not verified on the DNA. TRBV21-1 is an annotated pseudogene. The CDR3 has 15 residues. The CDR3 here is CASSKARGRREKLFF. CDR3 DNA: TGTGCCAGCAGCAAAGCAAGGGGGCGCCGTGAAAAACTGTTTTTT.

As to this clonotype: One end of the junction does not line up with germline, which may come from a read error. V is TRBV28 and J is TRBJ2-5, with D perhaps matching TRBD1 or TRBD2 (5 bases each). CDR1 is MDHEN, CDR2 SYDVKM, per germline. This CDR3 is 16 amino acids long. CDR3 residues: CASSLIESGTQGTQYF. The CDR3 DNA sequence: TGTGCCAGCAGCCTAATCGAGTCCGGGACCCAAGGGACCCAGTACTTC.

The chain uses TRBV25-1 and TRBJ2-3; D gene ambiguous. Germline CDR1 is MGHDK and CDR2 is SYGVNS. The CDR3 covers 17 residues. The V and J ends lost 2 bases and 0 bases respectively, with 15 bases between them. This chain's CDR3 is CASSEPEDPPSTDTQYF. In DNA form, the CDR3 reads TGTGCCAGCAGTGAACCCGAGGACCCACCCAGCACAGATACGCAGTATTTT.

This clonotype was seen more than once but under ten times. This rearrangement joins TRBV10-3 to TRBJ2-5, with a tentative D call TRBD1 (7 bases). Trimming stripped 3 bases from V and 4 bases from J, with 12 bases between. CDR3 length: 14 amino acids. Germline CDR1 reads ENHRY; CDR2 reads SYGVKD. The CDR3 nucleotides are TGTGCCATCAGTGAAGACAGGGACTTAGAGACCCAGTACTTC. Protein product: CAISEDRDLETQYF.

The chain uses TRBV28 and TRBJ2-1; D might be TRBD2 (6 bases). Deletions cut 10 bases from V and 3 bases from J, with 13 bases between. CDR3 length: 13 amino acids. Germline CDR1 reads MDHEN; CDR2 reads SYDVKM. CDR3 bases: TGTGCCACCCGGGACTCCGTCTACAATGAGCAGTTCTTC. This translates into CATRDSVYNEQFF.

The chain has TRBV12-3 or TRBV12-4 and TRBJ1-1, with TRBD1 matching 7 bases. This CDR3 is 15 amino acids long. Trimming cost V 6 bases and J 0 bases; bases outside gene matches: 7. The CDR3 DNA is TGTGCCAGCAGCCGCGGGACAGCCGTGAACACTGAAGCTTTCTTT. Translation: CASSRGTAVNTEAFF.

This clonotype was observed a few times. The chain couples TRBV7-9 to TRBJ2-2; D possibly corresponds to TRBD2 (6 bases). The CDR3 length is 15 residues. Looked up from germline, CDR1 is SEHNR and CDR2 is FQNEAQ (reference sequence). Trimming stripped 5 bases from V and 1 base from J, with 11 bases between. The CDR3 spells CASSPSGENTGELFF. As DNA, the CDR3 is TGTGCCAGCAGCCCATCGGGGGAGAACACCGGGGAGCTGTTTTTT.

The chain links TRBV9 to TRBJ2-1; D is uncertain. Between the trimmed V and J ends, which lost 3 bases and 6 bases, there was a span of 13 bases. The CDR3 sequence is 14 residues long. Germline CDR1 reads SGDLS; CDR2 reads YYNGEE. The CDR3 coding sequence is TGTGCCAGCAGCGGGCCCGACGCTACCAATGAGCAGTTCTTC. It translates to CASSGPDATNEQFF. The full variable domain, with the rest looked up from reference TRBV9 and TRBJ2-1, is DSGVTQTPKHLITATGQRVTLRCSPRSGDLSVYWYQQSLDQGLQFLIQYYNGEERAKGNILERFSAQQFPDLHSELNLSSLELGDSALYFCASSGPDATNEQFFGPGTRLTVL.

The CDR3 here is CSVEEGGDEQYF. For the CDR3, the DNA is TGCAGCGTTGAAGAGGGGGGGGACGAGCAGTACTTC. V is TRBV29-1 and J is TRBJ2-7; 7 nucleotides line up with TRBD2. After removal of 0 bases from V and 5 bases from J, the junction contained 1 base not matched to a gene. The CDR3 covers 12 residues. CDR1 SQVTM and CDR2 ANQGSEA come from the germline V gene.

This clonotype was observed a few times. This CDR3 reads CASGPGISSYNEQFF. The CDR3 DNA is TGTGCCAGCGGCCCCGGGATCAGCTCCTACAATGAGCAGTTCTTC. The chain uses TRBV6-2 or TRBV6-3 and TRBJ2-1; TRBD2 is a possible D gene (5 bases). V was pared by 8 bases and J by 0 bases, with 14 bases between. CDR3 length equals 15 residues. Germline assignment: CDR1 MNHEY and CDR2 SVGEGT.

The chain links TRBV5-1 to TRBJ2-3; D is uncertain. CDR3 size: 14 residues. Germline V gene lookup returns CDR1 SGHRS and CDR2 YFSETQ. The V end was cut by 2 bases, the J end by 3 bases, with 10 bases between. Here the CDR3 reads CASSFLEGTDTQYF. The CDR3 DNA reads as TGCGCCAGCAGCTTCCTAGAAGGGACAGATACGCAGTATTTT.

This clonotype showed up just a few times. The rearrangement links TRBV29-1 to TRBJ1-3; D remains unclear. This CDR3 spans 13 amino acids. V dropped 0 bases and J dropped 4 bases, with 7 bases sitting between them. Germline V lookup: CDR1 SQVTM, CDR2 ANQGSEA. The CDR3, as DNA: TGCAGCGTTGAAGAGGTAGCGGGAAACACCATATATTTT. This sequence encodes CSVEEVAGNTIYF.

This clonotype showed up just a few times. The chain links TRBV6-6 to TRBJ1-5; D remains unclear. The CDR3 sequence is 16 residues long. Per the germline V gene, CDR1 is MNHNY and CDR2 is SVGAGI (reference sequence). Deletions cut 2 bases from V and 6 bases from J, with 17 bases between. CDR3 sequence reads: CASSYVSGLLFQPQHF. The DNA for the CDR3 is TGTGCCAGCAGTTACGTTTCAGGTTTACTTTTTCAGCCCCAGCATTTT.

The rearrangement joins TRBV4-1 to TRBJ2-5, with 7 bases aligning to TRBD2. This CDR3 is built from 15 residues. CDR1 and CDR2 from the germline V gene are MGHRA and YSYEKL. J gave up 1 base and V 2 bases, and 4 bases lay outside the gene matches. The CDR3 here is CASSQQAGVQETQYF. The CDR3 DNA reads as TGCGCCAGCAGCCAACAGGCGGGGGTCCAAGAGACCCAGTACTTC.

The J gene is TRBJ2-5, the V gene TRBV29-1; 8 bases map to TRBD1. Germline assignment: CDR1 SQVTM and CDR2 ANQGSEA. The trim removed 3 bases at V and 5 bases at J, leaving 8 bases unmatched. This CDR3 is 14 amino acids long. In DNA form, the CDR3 reads TGCAGCGTTGACCACCAGGGGGCTGGTGAGACCCAGTACTTC. Amino acid sequence: CSVDHQGAGETQYF.

Remarks on this clonotype: This is likely a read error, given that the CDR3 carries no conserved phenylalanine or tryptophan at its end. The V gene is TRBV6-1, the J gene TRBJ1-2; no firm D call. The V end was cut by 4 bases, the J end by 7 bases, with 16 bases between. Germline V lookup: CDR1 MNHNS, CDR2 SASEGT. The CDR3 runs 14 residues. Here the CDR3 reads CASSASYSAPGYTL. In DNA, the CDR3 is TGTGCCAGCAGTGCCTCATACAGCGCCCCTGGCTACACCCTC.

This clonotype was detected a few times. The chain joins TRBV2 to TRBJ2-7; 7 bases map to TRBD1. Germline CDR1 and CDR2: SNHLY and FYNNEI. V was pared by 5 bases and J by 5 bases, with 6 bases of the junction left unmatched. The CDR3 is 13 residues long. The CDR3 here is CASSPNRGHEQYF. CDR3 coding DNA: TGTGCCAGCAGTCCTAACAGGGGCCACGAGCAGTACTTC.

This clonotype was seen repeatedly, ten times or more. V and J are TRBV6-5 and TRBJ1-2; TRBD1 matches 8 bases. This CDR3 is built from 14 residues. Germline V gene lookup returns CDR1 MNHEY and CDR2 SVGAGI. V was clipped by 2 bases and J by 6 bases; unmatched bases: 5. CDR3 in amino acids: CASSYGQGAHGYTF. CDR3 bases: TGTGCCAGCAGTTACGGGCAGGGGGCGCATGGCTACACCTTC.

Only a few counts were recorded for this clonotype. The V call is TRBV7-3, the J call TRBJ2-4; 7 nucleotides line up with TRBD1. Germline CDR1 and CDR2: SGHTA and FQGTGA. The CDR3 extends over 13 amino acids. Unmatched junction bases numbered 2, after V lost 4 bases and J lost 5 bases. The CDR3 DNA sequence: TGTGCCAGCAGCTCAGGACAGGAAAACATTCAGTACTTC. This translates into CASSSGQENIQYF.

This chain connects TRBV5-1 to TRBJ2-1, with 9 bases that match TRBD2. Germline assignment: CDR1 SGHRS and CDR2 YFSETQ. The V gene end was trimmed by 8 bases and the J gene end by 5 bases; junction bases not matched to a gene: 8. The CDR3 has 14 amino acids. DNA for the CDR3: TGCGCCAGTGGAGGAGCGGGGGGCCACAATGAGCAGTTCTTC. The encoded protein is CASGGAGGHNEQFF.